Each of the 9 T cell receptor beta chains below was sequenced from the same sample in a study of spatial heterogeneity in lung cancer. Regarding time point: sample taken at primary tumor resection. One entry per CDR3 protein results from TCRdb running MiXCR on the 5' RACE reads. The profile shows 20,000 to 25,000 distinct CDR3 sequences, 7% of them singletons. The material was PBMCs, obtained at surgery. The receptor set was obtained from a male donor with early-stage non-small cell lung cancer.

This clonotype showed up many times. J is TRBJ2-1 and V is TRBV28; TRBD2 agrees at 7 bases. Germline CDR1 reads MDHEN; CDR2 reads SYDVKM. The V gene end was trimmed by 8 bases and the J gene end by 1 base; junction bases not matched to a gene: 5. The CDR3 consists of 14 residues. The CDR3 region has the DNA TGTGCCAGCCGTCCGGGGGGTTCCTACAATGAGCAGTTCTTC. This codes for CASRPGGSYNEQFF.

This clonotype was seen at least ten times. The J gene is TRBJ2-5, the V gene TRBV20-1; D is unresolved. This CDR3 has 13 amino acids. V was clipped by 0 bases and J by 5 bases, with 10 bases between them. From germline, CDR1 is DFQATT and CDR2 SNEGSKA (reference sequence). CDR3 in amino acids: CSARDPLGETQYF. Here the CDR3 DNA reads TGCAGTGCTAGAGATCCCCTCGGTGAGACCCAGTACTTC.

This clonotype occurred many times. The chain has TRBV2 and TRBJ2-3, with D maybe TRBD1 (6 bases). The germline V and J ends were trimmed by 3 bases and 4 bases, with 11 bases remaining between them. Germline CDR1 is SNHLY and CDR2 is FYNNEI. The CDR3 runs 14 residues. The CDR3 is CASSEQGTADTQYF. The DNA for the CDR3 is TGTGCCAGCAGTGAGCAGGGGACGGCAGATACGCAGTATTTT.

This clonotype is deemed medium-sized. The chain links TRBV7-9 to TRBJ2-2, with 9 bases aligning to TRBD2. There are 15 residues in the CDR3. Trimming took 1 base from V and 4 from J; bases not matched to a gene: 1. Germline V CDR1 and CDR2: SEHNR, FQNEAQ (reference sequence). The DNA of the CDR3 is TGTGCCAGCAGCTTAGTAGCGGGAGTCACCGGGGAGCTGTTTTTT. This gives the protein CASSLVAGVTGELFF.

Relative to its sample, this clonotype is medium-sized. The V gene is TRBV28, the J gene TRBJ2-7; no definite D call. This CDR3 has 15 amino acids. Germline CDR1 MDHEN, CDR2 SYDVKM. V was shortened by 6 bases and J by 0 bases, with 15 bases between the two germline ends. CDR3 region: CASSLRSPPSYEQYV. CDR3 DNA sequence: TGTGCCAGCAGCCTCCGATCTCCCCCCTCCTACGAGCAGTACGTC.

This clonotype has only a few counts. This sequence joins TRBV2 and TRBJ1-3; D is uncertain. The CDR3 sequence is 12 residues long. V lost 8 bases and J 4 bases, leaving 9 bases between the germline ends. Looked up from germline, CDR1 is SNHLY and CDR2 is FYNNEI. CDR3 residues: CASAQEGNTIYF. The DNA of the CDR3 is TGTGCCAGCGCCCAGGAGGGAAACACCATATATTTT.

This clonotype was counted a few times. The genes are TRBV7-8 and TRBJ1-6, with 9 bases aligning to TRBD1. The CDR3 sequence is 14 residues long. The trim removed 8 bases at V and 10 bases at J, leaving 9 bases unmatched. Germline CDR1 SGHVS, CDR2 FQNEAQ. CDR3 coding DNA: TGTGCCAGCCGGGACAGGGACATATACTCACCCCTCCACTTT. It encodes CASRDRDIYSPLHF.

This clonotype was counted at least ten times. The chain combines TRBV4-3 with TRBJ2-3, with 11 bases aligning to TRBD2. The germline CDR1 and CDR2 sequences are LGHNA and YSLEER. V gave up 2 bases and J gave up 3 bases; unmatched junction bases: 4. CDR3 length equals 16 residues. The CDR3 DNA follows: TGCGCCAGCAGCCAACTACTAGCGGGAGCTACAGATACGCAGTATTTT. Translation: CASSQLLAGATDTQYF.

In this sample, this clonotype is medium-sized. The V call is TRBV4-1, the J call TRBJ1-4; the D gene is possibly TRBD1 (5 bases). V gave up 4 bases and J gave up 5 bases, with 11 bases separating them. The CDR3 contains 14 residues. Germline CDR1 MGHRA, CDR2 YSYEKL. As DNA, the CDR3 is TGCGCCAGCAGCCGACCAGACAGAAATGAAAAACTGTTTTTT. Amino acids: CASSRPDRNEKLFF.